This T cell receptor beta chain was documented in a study of graft-versus-host responses after intestinal transplantation. Study at large: Recipients had transplants, and these were multivisceral, liver-intestinal, or isolated intestinal.

Sequencing used immunoSEQ multiplex PCR; TCRdb keeps in-frame clones, though not all of them. The top ten hold less than 0.45% of the sample, which has roughly 90,000 clones, around 93% seen once. Study observations and caveats: Patients who carried graft-donor T cell macrochimerism also had high graft-versus-host to host-versus-graft clonal ratios in their allografts.

The junction had 4 bases not matched to a gene; V was cut back by 1 base and J by 3 bases. The length of the CDR3 is 16 residues. The V gene's germline CDR1 is MGHRA and CDR2 YSYEKL. On this clone: Its antigen remains unidentified.

The receptor was isolated from a human donor who was the organ donor for an intestinal transplant. The sample here was unstimulated CD4+ T cells sorted from spleen or lymph node cells, taken before transplant. This chain links TRBV4-1 with TRBJ2-7, with 12 bases aligning to TRBD2. DNA of the CDR3: TGCGCCAGCAGCCAAGCCCGGACTAGCGGGGACTACGAGCAGTACTTC. It yields the protein CASSQARTSGDYEQYF.